A single sample is the source of the 7 T cell receptor beta chains below, sequenced in a study of cytomegalovirus exposure and HLA in healthy donors. 13 Jbeta primers and 60 Vbeta primers were used for the PCR. The table came from immunoSEQ multiplex PCR; TCRdb's copy has only in-frame clones and leaves some out. Here the sample table reports more than 100,000 clones. The sample was PBMCs. These receptors were taken from a man aged 35 to 55 in good health and CMV-seronegative.

The chain has TRBV28 and TRBJ1-2, with D possibly being TRBD1 (5 bases). V lost 5 bases and J 1 base, leaving 11 bases between the germline ends. There are 14 residues in the CDR3. Looked up from germline, CDR1 is MDHEN and CDR2 is SYDVKM. CDR3 in DNA: TGTGCCAGCAGTCCCCCGACAGTTAACTATGGCTACACCTTC. Its translation is CASSPPTVNYGYTF.

The chain is built from TRBV15 and TRBJ2-4; 10 bases line up with TRBD2. Germline CDR1 is LNHNV and CDR2 is YYDKDF (reference sequence). The CDR3 contains 17 residues. Trimming took 0 bases from V and 5 from J; bases not matched to a gene: 7. The CDR3 region is CATSRDPSGRAENIQYF. In DNA, the CDR3 is TGTGCCACCAGCAGAGATCCAAGCGGGAGGGCCGAAAACATTCAGTACTTC.

In regard to this clone: At one of its ends the junction is not consistent with the germline gene, which may arise from a read error. The chain carries TRBV10-3 and TRBJ1-5; 9 bases line up with TRBD1. Germline V gene lookup returns CDR1 ENHRY and CDR2 SYGVKD. The CDR3 consists of 16 residues. This CDR3 is CAISDHFGTGNQLQHF. CDR3 nucleotides: TGTGCCATCAGTGACCATTTTGGGACAGGGAATCAGCTCCAGCATTTT.

The chain carries TRBV2 and TRBJ2-3, with TRBD2 as a possible D gene (5 bases). The germline V and J ends were trimmed by 2 bases and 2 bases, with 8 bases remaining between them. This CDR3 has 14 amino acids. Germline lookup yields CDR1 SNHLY and CDR2 FYNNEI. In DNA form, the CDR3 reads TGTGCCAGCAGTGAACTAGCCCCCACAGATACGCAGTATTTT. Translated, it gives CASSELAPTDTQYF.

The CDR3 region is CASSVQRGPYNEQFF. The CDR3 region has the DNA TGTGCCAGCAGCGTACAGCGGGGCCCCTACAATGAGCAGTTCTTC. The chain joins TRBV9 to TRBJ2-1; 7 bases are a match to TRBD2. Germline values: CDR1 SGDLS, CDR2 YYNGEE. Losses at the gene ends were 1 base for V and 2 bases for J; bases not matched to a gene: 3. The CDR3 sequence is 15 residues long.

This chain uses TRBV5-4 with TRBJ2-2; TRBD2 aligns across 12 bases. The germline V gene has CDR1 SGHNT and CDR2 YYREEE (reference sequence). The CDR3 sequence is 18 residues long. The junction had 10 bases not matched to a gene; V was cut back by 0 bases and J by 7 bases. The CDR3 DNA reads as TGTGCCAGCAGCTTGGTGGCGCTAGCGGGGGGGCGGAACGGGGAGCTGTTTTTT. This encodes CASSLVALAGGRNGELFF.

The J gene is TRBJ1-1, the V gene TRBV19, with TRBD1 matching over 10 bases. Trimming at V came to 8 bases and at J to 3 bases, leaving 12 bases not matched to a gene. In germline, CDR1 is LNHDA, CDR2 SQIVND (reference sequence). The CDR3 runs 16 residues. The CDR3 sequence: CASPYNSGTGDTEAFF. Here the CDR3 DNA reads TGTGCCAGTCCATACAATTCCGGGACAGGGGACACTGAAGCTTTCTTT.